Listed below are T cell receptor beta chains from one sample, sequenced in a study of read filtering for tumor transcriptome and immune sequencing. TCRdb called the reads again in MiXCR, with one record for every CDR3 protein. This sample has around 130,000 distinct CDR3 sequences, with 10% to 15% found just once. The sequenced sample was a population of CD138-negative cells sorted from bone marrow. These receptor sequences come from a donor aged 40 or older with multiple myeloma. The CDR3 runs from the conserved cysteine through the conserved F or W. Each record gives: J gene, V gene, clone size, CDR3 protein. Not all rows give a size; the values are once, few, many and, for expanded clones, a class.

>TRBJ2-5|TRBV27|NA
CASCLIGGQETQYF
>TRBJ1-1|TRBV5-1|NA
CASSLTPGQVNTEAFF
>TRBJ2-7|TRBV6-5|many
CASIGTSGSSYEQYF
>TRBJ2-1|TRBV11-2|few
CASSTSDTYNEQFF
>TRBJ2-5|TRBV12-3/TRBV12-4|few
CASSLHSSGGPREAQYF
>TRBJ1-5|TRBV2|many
CASRDFAQKPQHF
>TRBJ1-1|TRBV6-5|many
CASSYRQRAEAFF
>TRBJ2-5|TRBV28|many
CASGHQETQYF
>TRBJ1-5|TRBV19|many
CASSATGIFGQPQHF
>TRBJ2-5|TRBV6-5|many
CASSRSGGRVETQYF
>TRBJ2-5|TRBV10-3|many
CAISESLSGGQETQYF
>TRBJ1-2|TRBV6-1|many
CASIVGDSTNYGYTF
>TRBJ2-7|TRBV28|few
CASRSGAYEQYF
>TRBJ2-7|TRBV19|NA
CASSLQLNSYEQYF
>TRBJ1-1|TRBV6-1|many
CASSSGTGYQPEAFF
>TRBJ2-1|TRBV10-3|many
CAAHGDQYNEQFF
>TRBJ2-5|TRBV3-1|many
CASSGSLQETQYF
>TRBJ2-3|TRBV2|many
CARSTDTQYF
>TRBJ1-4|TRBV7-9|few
CASSRDTQEEKLFF
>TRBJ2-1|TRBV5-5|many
CASSFGSFHNEQFF
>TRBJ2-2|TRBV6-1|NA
CASSATFTGDTGELFF
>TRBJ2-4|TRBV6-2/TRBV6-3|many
CASSRRTGGPGNIQYF
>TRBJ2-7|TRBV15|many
CATSREGLVLSEQYF
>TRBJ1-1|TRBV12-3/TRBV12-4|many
CASSPNLANTEAFF
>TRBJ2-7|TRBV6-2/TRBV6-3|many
CASSASSYEQYF
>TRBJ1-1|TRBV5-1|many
CASSLAGGGNTEAFF
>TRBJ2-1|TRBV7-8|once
CASAQGLAGYNEQLF
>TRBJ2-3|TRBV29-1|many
CSVAAGQGITDTQYF
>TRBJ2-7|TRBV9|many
CASSATGTSHEQYF
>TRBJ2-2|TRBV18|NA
CASSPHPPSAGELFF
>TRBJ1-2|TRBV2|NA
CASRPTELYGYTF
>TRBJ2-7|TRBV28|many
CASSSPGQAYEQYF
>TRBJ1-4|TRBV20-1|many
CSARLRGAWEKLFF
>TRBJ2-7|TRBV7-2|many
CASSLGVGRQYF
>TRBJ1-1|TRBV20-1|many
CSARDIQGLGTEAFF
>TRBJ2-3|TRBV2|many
CANTLAGATDTQYF
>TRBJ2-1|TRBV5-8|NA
CARRTSPHSYNEQFF
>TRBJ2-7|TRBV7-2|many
CASSSLTSGIGEQYF
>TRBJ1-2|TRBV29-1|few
CSVSPGANYGYTF
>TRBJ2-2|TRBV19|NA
CASSMRTGELFF
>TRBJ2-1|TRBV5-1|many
CASSLATEPYNEQFF
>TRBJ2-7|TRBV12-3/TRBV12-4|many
CASRTSGRALEQYF
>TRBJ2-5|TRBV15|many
CATSRDMAKETQYF
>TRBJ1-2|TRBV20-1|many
CSASPPGGSLIF
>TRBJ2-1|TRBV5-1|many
CASSLVGHEQFF
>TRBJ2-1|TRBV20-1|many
CSASPWGPNNEQFF
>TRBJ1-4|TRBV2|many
CASIDPGPAGDNEKLFF
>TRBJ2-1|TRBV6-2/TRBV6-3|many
CASSYRAGLYNEQFF
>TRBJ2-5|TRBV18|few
CASSGAKSDRGQQETQYF
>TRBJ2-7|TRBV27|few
CASSLQPSGAYEQYF
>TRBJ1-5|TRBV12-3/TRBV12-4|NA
CASSSTWYNQPQHF
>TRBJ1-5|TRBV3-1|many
CASSLDEGRQHF
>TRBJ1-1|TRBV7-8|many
CASSLDPDRVGDWAFF
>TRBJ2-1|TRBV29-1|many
CSVEDRRVTYNEQFF